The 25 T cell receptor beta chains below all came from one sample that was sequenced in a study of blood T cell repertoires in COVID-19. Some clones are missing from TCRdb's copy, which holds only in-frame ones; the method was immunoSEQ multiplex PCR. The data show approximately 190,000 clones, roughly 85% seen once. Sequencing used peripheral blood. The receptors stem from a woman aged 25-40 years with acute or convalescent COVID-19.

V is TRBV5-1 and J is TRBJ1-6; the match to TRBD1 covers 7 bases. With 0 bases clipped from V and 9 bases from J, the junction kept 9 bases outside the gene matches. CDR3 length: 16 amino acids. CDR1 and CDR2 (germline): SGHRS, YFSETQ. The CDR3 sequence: CASSLAAGGGSSPLHF. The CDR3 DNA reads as TGCGCCAGCAGCTTGGCGGCAGGGGGTGGGAGTTCACCCCTCCACTTT. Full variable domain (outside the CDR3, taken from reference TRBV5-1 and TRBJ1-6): KAGVTQTPRYLIKTRGQQVTLSCSPISGHRSVSWYQQTPGQGLQFLFEYFSETQRNKGNFPGRFSGRQFSNSRSEMNVSTLELGDSALYLCASSLAAGGGSSPLHFGNGTRLTVT.

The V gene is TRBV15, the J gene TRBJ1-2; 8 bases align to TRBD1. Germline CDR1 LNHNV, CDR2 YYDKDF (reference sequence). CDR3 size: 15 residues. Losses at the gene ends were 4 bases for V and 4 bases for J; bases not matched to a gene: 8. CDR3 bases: TGTGCCACCAGCAATATCCCGGACAGGGCCTATGGCTACACCTTC. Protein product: CATSNIPDRAYGYTF.

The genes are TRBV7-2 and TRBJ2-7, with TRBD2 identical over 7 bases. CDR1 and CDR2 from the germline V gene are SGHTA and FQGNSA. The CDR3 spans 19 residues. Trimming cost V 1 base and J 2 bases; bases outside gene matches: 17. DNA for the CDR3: TGTGCCAGCAGCTTAGTTGGGTGGGGCGGGAGAAGCCCCGCCTACGAGCAGTACTTC. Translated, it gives CASSLVGWGGRSPAYEQYF.

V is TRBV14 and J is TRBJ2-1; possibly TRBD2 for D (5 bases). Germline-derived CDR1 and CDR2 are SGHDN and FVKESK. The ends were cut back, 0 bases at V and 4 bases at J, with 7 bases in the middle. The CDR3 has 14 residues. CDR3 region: CASSQELDYNEQFF. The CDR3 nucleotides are TGTGCCAGCAGCCAAGAACTAGATTACAATGAGCAGTTCTTC.

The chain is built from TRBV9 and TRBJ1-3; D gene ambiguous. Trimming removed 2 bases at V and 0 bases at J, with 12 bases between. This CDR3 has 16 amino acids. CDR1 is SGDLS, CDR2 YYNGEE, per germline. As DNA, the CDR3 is TGTGCCAGCAGCGTTCCCTTGGGCAGCTCTGGAAACACCATATATTTT. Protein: CASSVPLGSSGNTIYF.

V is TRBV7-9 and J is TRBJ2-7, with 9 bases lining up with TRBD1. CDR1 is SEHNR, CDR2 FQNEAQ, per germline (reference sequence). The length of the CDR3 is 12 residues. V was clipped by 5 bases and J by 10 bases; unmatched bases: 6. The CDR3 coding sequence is TGTGCCAGCAGCGTCGACAGGGGGAAACAGTACTTC. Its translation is CASSVDRGKQYF.

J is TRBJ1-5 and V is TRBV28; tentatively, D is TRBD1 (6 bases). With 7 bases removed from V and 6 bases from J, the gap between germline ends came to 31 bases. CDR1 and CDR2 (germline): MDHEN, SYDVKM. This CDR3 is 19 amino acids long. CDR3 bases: TGTGCCAGCAAAGGTGTTGCCGGGGGGCACCCTGGGGGATTTCAGCCCCAGCATTTT. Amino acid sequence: CASKGVAGGHPGGFQPQHF.

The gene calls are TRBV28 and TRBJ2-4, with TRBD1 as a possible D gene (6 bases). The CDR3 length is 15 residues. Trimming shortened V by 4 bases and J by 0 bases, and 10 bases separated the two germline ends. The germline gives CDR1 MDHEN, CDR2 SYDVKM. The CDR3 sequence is CASSYTGRAKNIQYF. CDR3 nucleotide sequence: TGTGCCAGCAGTTACACAGGGAGAGCCAAAAACATTCAGTACTTC.

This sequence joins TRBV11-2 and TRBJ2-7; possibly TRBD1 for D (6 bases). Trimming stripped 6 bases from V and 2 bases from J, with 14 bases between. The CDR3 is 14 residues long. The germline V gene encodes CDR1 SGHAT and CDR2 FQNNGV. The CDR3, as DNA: TGTGCCAGCAGTCTTTTTCGGACAGCCTACGAGCAGTACTTC. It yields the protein CASSLFRTAYEQYF.

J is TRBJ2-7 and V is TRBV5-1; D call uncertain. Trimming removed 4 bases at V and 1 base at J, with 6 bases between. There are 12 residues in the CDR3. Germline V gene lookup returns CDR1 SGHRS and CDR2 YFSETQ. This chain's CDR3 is CASSVPSYEQYF. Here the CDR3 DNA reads TGCGCCAGCAGCGTTCCGTCCTACGAGCAGTACTTC.

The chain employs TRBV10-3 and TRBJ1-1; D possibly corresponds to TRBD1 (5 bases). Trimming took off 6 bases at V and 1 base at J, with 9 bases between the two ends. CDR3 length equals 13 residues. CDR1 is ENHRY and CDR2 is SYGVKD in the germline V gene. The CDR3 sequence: CAIRPTGNTEAFF. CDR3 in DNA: TGTGCCATCAGGCCCACAGGGAACACTGAAGCTTTCTTT.

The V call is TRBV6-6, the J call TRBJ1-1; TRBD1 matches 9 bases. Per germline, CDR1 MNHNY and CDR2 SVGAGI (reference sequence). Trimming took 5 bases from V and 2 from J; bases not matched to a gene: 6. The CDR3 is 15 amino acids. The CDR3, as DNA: TGTGCCAGCAGTCCCCGGACAGGGGTAAACACTGAAGCTTTCTTT. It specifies CASSPRTGVNTEAFF.

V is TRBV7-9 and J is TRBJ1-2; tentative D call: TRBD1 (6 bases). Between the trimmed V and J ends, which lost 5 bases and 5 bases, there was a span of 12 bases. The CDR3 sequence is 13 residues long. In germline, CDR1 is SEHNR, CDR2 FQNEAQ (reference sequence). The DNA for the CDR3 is TGTGCCAGCAGCCCGCGGACAGCTTATGGCTACACCTTC. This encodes CASSPRTAYGYTF. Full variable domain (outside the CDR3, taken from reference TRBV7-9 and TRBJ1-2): DTGVSQNPRHKITKRGQNVTFRCDPISEHNRLYWYRQTLGQGPEFLTYFQNEAQLEKSRLLSDRFSAERPKGSFSTLEIQRTEQGDSAMYLCASSPRTAYGYTFGSGTRLTVV.

The CDR3 DNA is TGTGCCAGCAGCTCCCCCATGCGGGGAGAGACCCAGTACTTC. This sequence encodes CASSSPMRGETQYF. This chain connects TRBV7-2 to TRBJ2-5; D might be TRBD2 (6 bases). The V end lost 4 bases, the J end lost 4 bases, and 13 bases lay between the germline ends. Germline CDR1 is SGHTA and CDR2 is FQGNSA. The CDR3 spans 14 residues.

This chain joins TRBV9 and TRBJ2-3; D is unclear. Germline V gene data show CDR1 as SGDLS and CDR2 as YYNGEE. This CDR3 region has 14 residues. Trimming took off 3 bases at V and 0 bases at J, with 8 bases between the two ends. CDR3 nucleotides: TGTGCCAGCAGCGCCCGAACTAGCACAGATACGCAGTATTTT. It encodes CASSARTSTDTQYF.

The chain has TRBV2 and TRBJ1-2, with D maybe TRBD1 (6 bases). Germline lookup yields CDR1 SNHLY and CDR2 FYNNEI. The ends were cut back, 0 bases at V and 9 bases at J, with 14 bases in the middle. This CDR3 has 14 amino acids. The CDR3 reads CASSEAQGPRSYTF. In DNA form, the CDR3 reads TGTGCCAGCAGTGAAGCCCAGGGGCCCCGCAGCTACACCTTC.

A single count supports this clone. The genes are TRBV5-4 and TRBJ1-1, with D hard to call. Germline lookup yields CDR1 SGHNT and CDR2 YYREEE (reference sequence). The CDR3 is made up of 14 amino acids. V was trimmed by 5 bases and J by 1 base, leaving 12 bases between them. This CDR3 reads CASSHRMANTEAFF. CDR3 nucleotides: TGTGCCAGCAGTCACAGAATGGCGAACACTGAAGCTTTCTTT.

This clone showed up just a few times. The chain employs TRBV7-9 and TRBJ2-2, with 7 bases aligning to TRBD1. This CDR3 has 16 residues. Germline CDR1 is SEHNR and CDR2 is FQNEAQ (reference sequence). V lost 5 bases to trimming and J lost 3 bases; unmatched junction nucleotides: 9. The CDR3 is CASSHLTGLDTGELFF. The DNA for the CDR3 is TGTGCCAGCAGCCATTTGACAGGGCTGGACACCGGGGAGCTGTTTTTT. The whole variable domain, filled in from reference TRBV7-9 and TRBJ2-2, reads DTGVSQNPRHKITKRGQNVTFRCDPISEHNRLYWYRQTLGQGPEFLTYFQNEAQLEKSRLLSDRFSAERPKGSFSTLEIQRTEQGDSAMYLCASSHLTGLDTGELFFGEGSRLTVL.

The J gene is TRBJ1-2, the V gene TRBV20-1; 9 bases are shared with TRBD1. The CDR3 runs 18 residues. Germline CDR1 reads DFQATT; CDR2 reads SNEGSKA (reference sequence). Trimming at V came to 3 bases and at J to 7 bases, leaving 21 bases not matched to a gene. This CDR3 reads CSASHRGRGEAYYGGYTF. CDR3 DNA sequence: TGCAGTGCTAGTCACAGGGGGCGCGGGGAGGCCTACTATGGTGGCTACACCTTC.

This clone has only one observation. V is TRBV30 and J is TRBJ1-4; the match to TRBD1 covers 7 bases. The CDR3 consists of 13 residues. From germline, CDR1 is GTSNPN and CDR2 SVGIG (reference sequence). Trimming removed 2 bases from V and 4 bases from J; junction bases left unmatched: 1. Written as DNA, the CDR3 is TGTGCCTGGAGTCAGGGGGGTAATGAAAAACTGTTTTTT. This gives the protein CAWSQGGNEKLFF. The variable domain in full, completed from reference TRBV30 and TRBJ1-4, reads SQTIHQWPATLVQPVGSPLSLECTVEGTSNPNLYWYRQAAGRGLQLLFYSVGIGQISSEVPQNLSASRPQDRQFILSSKKLLLSDSGFYLCAWSQGGNEKLFFGSGTQLSVL.

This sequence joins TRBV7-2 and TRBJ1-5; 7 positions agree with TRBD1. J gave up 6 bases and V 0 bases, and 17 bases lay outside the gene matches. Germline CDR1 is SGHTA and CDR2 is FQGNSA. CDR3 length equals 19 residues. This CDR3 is CASSLAAEERGRVAQPQHF. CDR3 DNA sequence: TGTGCCAGCAGCTTAGCTGCGGAAGAAAGGGGGCGCGTAGCTCAGCCCCAGCATTTT.

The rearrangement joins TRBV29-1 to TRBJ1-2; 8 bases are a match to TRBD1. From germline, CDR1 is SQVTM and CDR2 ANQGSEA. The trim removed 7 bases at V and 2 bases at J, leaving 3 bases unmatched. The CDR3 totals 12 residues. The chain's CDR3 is CSARDRNYGYTF. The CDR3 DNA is TGCAGCGCCCGGGACAGGAACTATGGCTACACCTTC.

The CDR3 DNA follows: TGTGCCGACACAGGGGGCGAGGATCAGCCCCAGCATTTT. This encodes CADTGGEDQPQHF. The chain carries TRBV6-7 and TRBJ1-5; 9 nucleotides agree with TRBD1. TRBV6-7 is reported as an ORF; its role is uncertain. V gave up 11 bases and J gave up 5 bases; unmatched junction bases: 7. CDR3 length equals 13 residues.

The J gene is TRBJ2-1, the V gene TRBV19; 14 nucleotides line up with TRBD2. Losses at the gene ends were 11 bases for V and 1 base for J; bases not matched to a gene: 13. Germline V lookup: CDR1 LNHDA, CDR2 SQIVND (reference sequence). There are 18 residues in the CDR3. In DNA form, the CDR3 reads TGTGCCTCTGAGCCGGGACTAGCGGGGGCCCGATCCTACAATGAGCAGTTCTTC. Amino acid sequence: CASEPGLAGARSYNEQFF.

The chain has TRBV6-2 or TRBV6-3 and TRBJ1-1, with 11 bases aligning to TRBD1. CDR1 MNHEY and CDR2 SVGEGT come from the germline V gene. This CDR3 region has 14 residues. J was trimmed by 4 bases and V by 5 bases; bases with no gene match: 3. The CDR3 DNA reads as TGTGCCAGCAGTGCCGGGACAGGGGGCACTGAAGCTTTCTTT. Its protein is CASSAGTGGTEAFF.